This section outlines one TCR beta chain sequence together with its context. V shed 1 base, J shed 4 bases, and the junction held 6 bases outside the gene matches. The germline V gene encodes CDR1 SGHRS and CDR2 YFSETQ. The CDR3 consists of 16 residues. It was with a sample-barcoded 5' primer and a J-beta primer mix that a second PCR of about 7 to 12 cycles was run. MiXCR, applied by TCRdb to the 5' RACE reads, yields one record per CDR3 protein. This sample has about 1.1 million distinct CDR3 sequences, with around two fifths found just once. The sample comes from a study of blood T cells in healthy people across ages.

This TCR was sampled from a man aged 18 to 29 in good health. The material sequenced was blood. V gene TRBV5-1 combines with J gene TRBJ1-1, with 11 bases fitting TRBD1. The CDR3 nucleotides are TGCGCCAGCAGCTTGAAGGCCGGGACAGGGGGCACTGAAGCTTTCTTT. Amino acid sequence: CASSLKAGTGGTEAFF.